Each of the 13 T cell receptor beta chains below was sequenced from the same sample in a study of shared clonotypes between healthy human individuals. Clones were read by immunoSEQ multiplex PCR, and TCRdb kept only the in-frame ones, dropping some. Here the sample spans roughly 2 million clones, about 95% being singletons. Material for sequencing was naive CD4+ T cells sorted from blood. Described subset: CD45RA+ positively selected. These receptor sequences come from a man between 18 and 35 years old in good health.

The chain carries TRBV18 and TRBJ2-7; 15 positions agree with TRBD2. V shed 4 bases, J shed 0 bases, and the junction held 7 bases outside the gene matches. Germline V gene sequence: CDR1 KGHSH, CDR2 LQKENI. CDR3 length: 18 residues. The CDR3 region is CASSQAGTSGRRSYEQYF. DNA for the CDR3: TGTGCCAGCTCACAAGCCGGGACTAGCGGGAGGCGCTCCTACGAGCAGTACTTC. Supplemented by reference TRBV18 and TRBJ2-7, the full variable domain reads NAGVMQNPRHLVRRRGQEARLRCSPMKGHSHVYWYRQLPEEGLKFMVYLQKENIIDESGMPKERFSAEFPKEGPSILRIQQVVRGDSAAYFCASSQAGTSGRRSYEQYFGPGTRLTVT.

Here the CDR3 DNA reads TGCGCCAGCAGACCCTTTACCGGGACAGGGTCCACAGATACGCAGTATTTT. Residues: CASRPFTGTGSTDTQYF. The chain has TRBV4-1 and TRBJ2-3, with 9 bases matching TRBD1. The V gene end was trimmed by 6 bases and the J gene end by 2 bases; junction bases not matched to a gene: 12. The CDR3 covers 17 residues. Germline V gene data show CDR1 as MGHRA and CDR2 as YSYEKL.

This clone was counted once. This chain links TRBV6-6 with TRBJ2-7; D perhaps matches TRBD2 (5 bases). The germline V and J ends were trimmed by 5 bases and 3 bases, with 11 bases remaining between them. The germline V gene has CDR1 MNHNY and CDR2 SVGAGI (reference sequence). The CDR3 contains 13 residues. In DNA, the CDR3 is TGTGCCAGCAGTCGGACTGATAGCTACGAGCAGTACTTC. The encoded protein is CASSRTDSYEQYF.

V and J are TRBV5-4 and TRBJ2-7; no reliable D call. CDR3 length equals 13 residues. Germline values: CDR1 SGHNT, CDR2 YYREEE (reference sequence). Trimming removed 0 bases at V and 6 bases at J, with 10 bases between. DNA of the CDR3: TGTGCCAGCAGCTTGGGCGAAGGGCTCGAGCAGTACTTC. Amino acids: CASSLGEGLEQYF.

The V call is TRBV7-3, the J call TRBJ2-3; D is unclear. Trimming stripped 5 bases from V and 0 bases from J, with 9 bases between. The CDR3 loop spans 14 amino acids. The V gene's germline CDR1 is SGHTA and CDR2 FQGTGA. The CDR3 sequence is CASSKIPSTDTQYF. The CDR3 DNA follows: TGTGCCAGCAGCAAAATTCCTAGCACAGATACGCAGTATTTT.

The chain couples TRBV4-1 to TRBJ2-1; possibly TRBD2 for D (6 bases). CDR3 length equals 16 residues. V lost 0 bases, J lost 6 bases, and 15 bases lay in between. CDR1 is MGHRA and CDR2 is YSYEKL in the germline V gene. In DNA form, the CDR3 reads TGCGCCAGCAGCCAAGAGATGACTGCGGGGAGCAATGAGCAGTTCTTC. Translated: CASSQEMTAGSNEQFF.

The V gene is TRBV7-9, the J gene TRBJ2-3; either TRBD1 or TRBD2 may supply D (5 bases each). V was trimmed by 1 base and J by 0 bases, leaving 14 bases between them. CDR3 length equals 17 residues. In germline, CDR1 is SEHNR, CDR2 FQNEAQ (reference sequence). As DNA, the CDR3 is TGTGCCAGCAGCTTAGTTCCGGGACGGGCTAGCACAGATACGCAGTATTTT. Its protein product is CASSLVPGRASTDTQYF.

The V call is TRBV6-5, the J call TRBJ2-1, with 9 bases fitting TRBD2. The V gene end was trimmed by 0 bases and the J gene end by 6 bases; junction bases not matched to a gene: 6. Per germline, CDR1 MNHEY and CDR2 SVGAGI. The CDR3 has 16 residues. CDR3 DNA: TGTGCCAGCAGTTACTCGCCAGCGGGAGGACCCAATGAGCAGTTCTTC. As protein: CASSYSPAGGPNEQFF.

V usage is TRBV5-1 and J usage is TRBJ1-4; tentatively, D is TRBD1 (5 bases). The CDR3 sequence is 15 residues long. Germline V gene data show CDR1 as SGHRS and CDR2 as YFSETQ. With 5 bases removed from V and 6 bases from J, the gap between germline ends came to 17 bases. The CDR3 loop is CASRGTAGTDEKLFF. The DNA of the CDR3 is TGCGCCAGCAGGGGGACGGCAGGGACGGATGAAAAACTGTTTTTT.

The chain employs TRBV7-6 and TRBJ2-1, with TRBD1 matching 9 bases. The CDR3 totals 15 residues. V lost 5 bases and J lost 9; bases outside the gene matches: 11. From germline, CDR1 is SGHVS and CDR2 FNYEAQ. CDR3 DNA sequence: TGTGCCAGCAGCCTCCCCGGGACAGGGAGAATTGAGCAGTTCTTC. It yields the protein CASSLPGTGRIEQFF.

The CDR3 region has the DNA TGTGCCACCAAACTCGCGAGCTCCTACAATGAGCAGTTCTTC. Translation: CATKLASSYNEQFF. The chain couples TRBV10-3 to TRBJ2-1, with D hard to call. The CDR3 extends over 14 amino acids. Germline V gene lookup returns CDR1 ENHRY and CDR2 SYGVKD. Trimming shortened V by 10 bases and J by 0 bases, and 13 bases separated the two germline ends.

The chain uses TRBV19 and TRBJ2-7; D might be TRBD1 (5 bases). Germline V lookup: CDR1 LNHDA, CDR2 SQIVND (reference sequence). This CDR3 is built from 12 residues. V dropped 5 bases and J dropped 6 bases, with 11 bases sitting between them. The CDR3 sequence is CASSVRVGEQYF. As DNA, the CDR3 is TGTGCCAGTAGTGTCAGGGTGGGCGAGCAGTACTTC.

The CDR3 loop is CASSIASGGSDTQYF. The CDR3 region has the DNA TGTGCCAGCAGTATTGCTAGCGGGGGCTCAGATACGCAGTATTTT. The genes are TRBV6-5 and TRBJ2-3; TRBD2 agrees at 10 bases. CDR3 length equals 15 residues. Germline CDR1 and CDR2: MNHEY and SVGAGI. Trimming removed 5 bases from V and 4 bases from J; junction bases left unmatched: 6.